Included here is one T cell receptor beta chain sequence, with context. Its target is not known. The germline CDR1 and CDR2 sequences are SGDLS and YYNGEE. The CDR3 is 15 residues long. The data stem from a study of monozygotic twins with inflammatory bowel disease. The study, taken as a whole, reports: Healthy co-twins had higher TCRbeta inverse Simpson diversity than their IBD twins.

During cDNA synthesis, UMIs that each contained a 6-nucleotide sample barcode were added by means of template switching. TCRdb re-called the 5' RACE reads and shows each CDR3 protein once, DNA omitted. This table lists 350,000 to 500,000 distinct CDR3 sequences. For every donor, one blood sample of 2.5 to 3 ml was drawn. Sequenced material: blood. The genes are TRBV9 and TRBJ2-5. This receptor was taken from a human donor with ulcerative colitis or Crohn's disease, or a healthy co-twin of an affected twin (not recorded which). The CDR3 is CASSVGLHYQETQYF.